This TCR beta chain was observed in a study of T cell repertoires in cytomegalovirus infection. Turning to the study itself: TCR beta signatures that were public indicated CMV infection and matching HLA type.

About this clonotype itself: Its target is not known.

TCRdb independently ran MiXCR on the reads; one entry per CDR3 protein. This table has 800,000 to 950,000 distinct CDR3 sequences, approximately 30% appearing once. This clonotype was sampled from a human donor in good health (CMV status not recorded). Some clones in this sample may be carry-over from other donors' samples. Sequenced here: cultured CD8+ T cells from PBMCs, sampled from culture after CMV antigen stimulation.

The CDR3 DNA reads TGTGCCAGCAGTGTGCCCGAGGGGCCGGGGAAATATGGCTACACCTTC. Protein sequence: CASSVPEGPGKYGYTF. The chain uses TRBV6-5 and TRBJ1-2; tentatively, D is TRBD1 (5 bases). The ends were cut back, 5 bases at V and 5 bases at J, with 21 bases in the middle. CDR3 length: 16 residues. Germline V gene data show CDR1 as MNHEY and CDR2 as SVGAGI.